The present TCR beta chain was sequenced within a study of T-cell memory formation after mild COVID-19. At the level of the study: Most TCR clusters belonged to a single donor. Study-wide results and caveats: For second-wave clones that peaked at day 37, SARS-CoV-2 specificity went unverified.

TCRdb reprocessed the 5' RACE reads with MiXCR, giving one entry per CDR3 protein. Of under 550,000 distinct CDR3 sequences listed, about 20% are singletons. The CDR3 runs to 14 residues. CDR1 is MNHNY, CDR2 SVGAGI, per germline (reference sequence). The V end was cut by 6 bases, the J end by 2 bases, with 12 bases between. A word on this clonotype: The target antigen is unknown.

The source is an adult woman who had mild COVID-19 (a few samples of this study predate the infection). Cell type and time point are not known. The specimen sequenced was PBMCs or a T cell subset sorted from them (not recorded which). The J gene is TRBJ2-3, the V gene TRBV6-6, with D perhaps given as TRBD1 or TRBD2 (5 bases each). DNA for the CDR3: TGTGCCAGCAGATCAGGGAGCCACACAGATACGCAGTATTTT. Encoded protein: CASRSGSHTDTQYF.